Listed here are 12 T cell receptor beta chains from one sample, sequenced in a study of blood T cell repertoires in COVID-19. The protocol was immunoSEQ multiplex PCR, while the TCRdb copy is restricted to in-frame clones and leaves out a portion. Of under 300,000 clones listed, 70% to 85% were seen once; the top ten hold under 5.5%. Input material: peripheral blood. The receptor source for this set is a woman older than 75 with active or convalescent COVID-19.

The J gene is TRBJ1-1, the V gene TRBV19; TRBD1 matches 7 bases. The CDR3 length is 15 residues. Germline CDR1 LNHDA, CDR2 SQIVND (reference sequence). Trimming removed 6 bases from V and 2 bases from J; junction bases left unmatched: 9. CDR3 in DNA: TGTGCCAGTAGATCAGACAGGGCCTTAAACACTGAAGCTTTCTTT. This encodes CASRSDRALNTEAFF.

The chain links TRBV19 to TRBJ1-5, with TRBD1 as a possible D gene (5 bases). V lost 7 bases to trimming and J lost 1 base, with 11 bases between them. In germline, CDR1 is LNHDA, CDR2 SQIVND (reference sequence). The CDR3 loop spans 14 amino acids. CDR3: CASNGGFSNQPQHF. In DNA form, the CDR3 reads TGTGCCAGTAACGGGGGGTTCAGCAATCAGCCCCAGCATTTT.

As for this clone: Other DNA sequences within the sample encode an identical CDR3. The J gene is TRBJ1-6, the V gene TRBV3-1 (or the pseudogene TRBV3-2); no definite D call. V was pared by 1 base and J by 6 bases, with 4 bases between. Germline lookup yields CDR1 LGHDT and CDR2 YNNKEL (reference sequence). The CDR3 spans 13 residues. CDR3 sequence: CASSQGGNSPLHF. Written as DNA, the CDR3 is TGTGCCAGCAGCCAAGGAGGTAATTCACCCCTCCACTTT.

This clone appeared once. The V call is TRBV19, the J call TRBJ1-1, with a tentative D call TRBD1 (6 bases). The germline CDR1 and CDR2 sequences are LNHDA and SQIVND (reference sequence). The CDR3 totals 15 residues. The V gene lost 3 bases and the J gene lost 1 base, with 12 bases spanning the gap. DNA for the CDR3: TGTGCCAGTAGTATTACAACAGGGTGGAACACTGAAGCTTTCTTT. Translated, it gives CASSITTGWNTEAFF.

The rearrangement joins TRBV3-1 (or the pseudogene TRBV3-2) to TRBJ1-4; D possibly corresponds to TRBD1 (5 bases). V lost 4 bases and J lost 4, with 10 bases in between. In germline, CDR1 is LGHDT, CDR2 YNNKEL (reference sequence). The length of the CDR3 is 14 residues. The CDR3 protein is CASSLRGNNEKLFF. CDR3 nucleotide sequence: TGTGCCAGCAGCCTTAGGGGTAATAATGAAAAACTGTTTTTT.

This chain connects TRBV5-1 to TRBJ2-5, with D perhaps TRBD2 (6 bases). This CDR3 region has 14 residues. In germline, CDR1 is SGHRS, CDR2 YFSETQ. Trimming shortened V by 4 bases and J by 7 bases, and 17 bases separated the two germline ends. The CDR3: CASSPRASAGTQYF. The CDR3 DNA reads as TGCGCCAGCAGCCCGCGGGCCTCAGCGGGGACCCAGTACTTC.

The V call is TRBV19, the J call TRBJ2-2; 10 nucleotides match TRBD1. The CDR3 runs 15 residues. Germline lookup yields CDR1 LNHDA and CDR2 SQIVND (reference sequence). Germline trimming cut 4 bases from V and 4 bases from J; bases unmatched to any gene: 3. The CDR3 spells CASSTDRGGTGELFF. The CDR3 DNA follows: TGTGCCAGTAGTACGGACAGGGGGGGCACCGGGGAGCTGTTTTTT.

The chain recombines TRBV28 with TRBJ2-5; TRBD2 agrees at 8 bases. The CDR3 consists of 15 residues. Germline CDR1 MDHEN, CDR2 SYDVKM. V shed 6 bases, J shed 3 bases, and the junction held 9 bases outside the gene matches. The CDR3: CASRNREAGEETQYF. CDR3 sequence (DNA): TGTGCCAGCAGAAACAGGGAAGCGGGAGAAGAGACCCAGTACTTC.

J is TRBJ2-3 and V is TRBV7-9; tentatively, D is TRBD1 (6 bases). The V gene's germline CDR1 is SEHNR and CDR2 FQNEAQ (reference sequence). V shed 4 bases and J shed 5 bases, with 7 bases lying between them. The CDR3 length is 12 residues. CDR3 nucleotide sequence: TGTGCCAGCAGCTGGACAGAAGATACGCAGTATTTT. Translated: CASSWTEDTQYF.

This clone has only a few counts. The chain recombines TRBV6-5 with TRBJ2-6; D possibly corresponds to TRBD2 (5 bases). Trimming removed 9 bases from V and 0 bases from J, with 6 bases in between. CDR3 size: 13 residues. Germline V gene lookup returns CDR1 MNHEY and CDR2 SVGAGI. Written as DNA, the CDR3 is TGTGCCAGAGGGAGCTCTGGGGCCAACGTCCTGACTTTC. Translated: CARGSSGANVLTF.

The chain is built from TRBV12-3 or TRBV12-4 and TRBJ1-2; tentative D call: TRBD1 (5 bases). Trimming left V 4 bases short and J 8 bases short, with 14 bases between. CDR3 length: 13 amino acids. The CDR3 DNA is TGTGCCAGCAGTTACCCGGGGGTGGGCGGCTACACCTTC. Its protein product is CASSYPGVGGYTF.

DNA of the CDR3: TGCAGCGTAAAGACTGAAGGCTACACCTTC. Translation: CSVKTEGYTF. The V and J genes are TRBV29-1 and TRBJ1-2; D not certain. The CDR3 covers 10 residues. The germline V gene has CDR1 SQVTM and CDR2 ANQGSEA. Trimming removed 6 bases at V and 8 bases at J, with 10 bases between.